These 6 T cell receptor beta chains share one sample of origin, sequenced in a study of identical twins. TCRdb reprocessed the 5' RACE reads with MiXCR, giving one entry per CDR3 protein. The table records approximately 700,000 distinct CDR3 sequences, around a sixth of them present only once. The sample also formed part of further work on T cells expressing NK-cell markers.

The sample consisted of PBMCs. These receptors all stem from a woman aged 18-29 years in good health.

This clonotype was observed a few times. The genes are TRBV7-8 and TRBJ2-2; 7 bases map to TRBD2. From germline, CDR1 is SGHVS and CDR2 FQNEAQ. The V gene end was trimmed by 5 bases and the J gene end by 6 bases; junction bases not matched to a gene: 3. The CDR3 spans 13 residues. CDR3 nucleotides: TGTGCCAGCAGCCCCCGGGGGGCCGGGGAGCTGTTTTTT. Protein sequence: CASSPRGAGELFF.

This clonotype turned up a few times. The rearrangement links TRBV3-1 to TRBJ2-7; 7 bases match TRBD1. Losses at the gene ends were 6 bases for V and 3 bases for J; bases not matched to a gene: 14. Germline loops: CDR1 LGHDT, CDR2 YNNKEL (reference sequence). CDR3 length: 16 residues. CDR3 DNA: TGTGCCAGCAGTCAAAACGACAGGGCGACTGACTACGAGCAGTACTTC. Amino acid sequence: CASSQNDRATDYEQYF.

The sample holds a few counts of this clonotype. The chain carries TRBV20-1 and TRBJ2-1, with TRBD1 matching over 7 bases. The V segment lost 7 bases and the J segment 8 bases; nucleotides outside the gene matches: 8. Germline V gene data show CDR1 as DFQATT and CDR2 as SNEGSKA (reference sequence). The CDR3 sequence is 12 residues long. CDR3 in amino acids: CSVRQGVDEQFF. In nucleotides, the CDR3 is TGCAGTGTACGGCAGGGGGTCGATGAGCAGTTCTTC.

The genes are TRBV4-2 and TRBJ1-5; D gene uncertain. This CDR3 contains 18 residues. V lost 2 bases and J 1 base, leaving 18 bases between the germline ends. Germline CDR1 and CDR2: LGHNA and YNFKEQ. The CDR3 loop reads CASSQYSAGVGSNQPQHF. CDR3 in DNA: TGTGCCAGCAGCCAATACTCCGCTGGAGTTGGAAGCAATCAGCCCCAGCATTTT.

The rearrangement uses TRBV12-3 or TRBV12-4 and TRBJ2-5; 9 nucleotides align to TRBD1. The CDR3 contains 15 residues. Trimming cost V 1 base and J 4 bases; bases outside gene matches: 4. The CDR3 sequence: CASSLGDREGETQYF. The CDR3 region has the DNA TGTGCCAGCAGTTTAGGGGACAGGGAAGGAGAGACCCAGTACTTC.

This clonotype has just a few counts. The chain has TRBV12-3 or TRBV12-4 and TRBJ2-1, with 9 bases that match TRBD2. This CDR3 is built from 16 residues. V shed 7 bases, J shed 0 bases, and the junction held 7 bases outside the gene matches. The CDR3 is CASTVRGGSSYNEQFF. In nucleotides, the CDR3 is TGTGCCAGCACTGTGCGGGGGGGGAGCTCCTACAATGAGCAGTTCTTC.